This T cell receptor beta chain appears in the sequencing data of a study of T cells in Graves' hyperthyroidism and ophthalmopathy. Germline lookup yields CDR1 SGHTA and CDR2 FQGTGA. The V gene lost 0 bases and the J gene lost 5 bases, with 14 bases spanning the gap. This CDR3 is built from 15 residues. Amplified TCR beta CDR3 regions derived from RNA transcripts. An initial round of RT-PCR targeting the TCR CDR3 relied on the HTBI primer set. MiXCR, run by TCRdb on the multiplex PCR reads, gives a single entry per CDR3 protein. The sample holds about 460,000 distinct CDR3 sequences, approximately 22% seen once.

The source material was blood. The chain combines TRBV7-3 with TRBJ2-7; the D is unclear. This clonotype was sampled from a woman between 70 and 85 years old with Graves' ophthalmopathy. The CDR3, as DNA: TGTGCCAGCAGCTTAACCGGCCGGGTGTCCGACGAGCAGTACTTC. Translated: CASSLTGRVSDEQYF.